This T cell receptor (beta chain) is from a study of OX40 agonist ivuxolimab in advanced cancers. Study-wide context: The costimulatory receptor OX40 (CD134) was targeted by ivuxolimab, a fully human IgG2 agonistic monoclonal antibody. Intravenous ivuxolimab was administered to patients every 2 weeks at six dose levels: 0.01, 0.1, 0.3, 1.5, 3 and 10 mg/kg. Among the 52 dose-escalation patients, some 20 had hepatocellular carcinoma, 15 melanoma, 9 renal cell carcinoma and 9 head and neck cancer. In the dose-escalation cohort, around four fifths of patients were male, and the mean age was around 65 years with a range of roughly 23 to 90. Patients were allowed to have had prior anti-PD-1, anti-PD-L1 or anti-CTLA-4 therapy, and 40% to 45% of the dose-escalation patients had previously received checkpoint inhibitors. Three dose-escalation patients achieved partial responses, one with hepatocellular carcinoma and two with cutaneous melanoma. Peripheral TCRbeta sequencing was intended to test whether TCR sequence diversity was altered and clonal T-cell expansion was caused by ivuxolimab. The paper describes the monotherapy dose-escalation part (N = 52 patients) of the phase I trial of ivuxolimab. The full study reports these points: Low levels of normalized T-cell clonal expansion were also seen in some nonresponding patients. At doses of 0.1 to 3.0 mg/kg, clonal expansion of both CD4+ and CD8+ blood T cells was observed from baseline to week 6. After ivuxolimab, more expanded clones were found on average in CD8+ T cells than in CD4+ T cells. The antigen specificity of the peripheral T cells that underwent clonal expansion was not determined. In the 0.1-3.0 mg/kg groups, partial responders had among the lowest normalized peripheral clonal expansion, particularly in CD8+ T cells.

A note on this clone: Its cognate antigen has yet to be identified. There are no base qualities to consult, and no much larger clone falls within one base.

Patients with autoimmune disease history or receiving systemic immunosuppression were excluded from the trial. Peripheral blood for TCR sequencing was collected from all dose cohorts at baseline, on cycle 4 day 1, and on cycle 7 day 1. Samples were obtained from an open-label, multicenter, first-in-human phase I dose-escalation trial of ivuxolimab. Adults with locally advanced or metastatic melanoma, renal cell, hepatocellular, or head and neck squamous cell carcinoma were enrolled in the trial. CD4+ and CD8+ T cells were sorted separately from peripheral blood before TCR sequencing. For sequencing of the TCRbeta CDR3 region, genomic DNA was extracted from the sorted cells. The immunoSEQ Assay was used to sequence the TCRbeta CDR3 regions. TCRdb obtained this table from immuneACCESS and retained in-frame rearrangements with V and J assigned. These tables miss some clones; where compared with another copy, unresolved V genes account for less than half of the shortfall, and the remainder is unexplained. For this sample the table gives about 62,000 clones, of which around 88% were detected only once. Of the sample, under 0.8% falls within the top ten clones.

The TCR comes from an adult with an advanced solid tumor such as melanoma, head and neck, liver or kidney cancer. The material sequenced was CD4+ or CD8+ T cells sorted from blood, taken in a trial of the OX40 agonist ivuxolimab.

The DNA sequence reads TGTGCCAGCAGCTTGGAGCCGGAAGTAGCCTATGGCTACACCTTC. This codes for CASSLEPEVAYGYTF. The V and J genes are TRBV5-6 and TRBJ1-2; too little of a D gene remains to name it. The germline V gene yields SGHDT for CDR1 and YYEEEE for CDR2. The V and J ends are trimmed by 0 bases and 4 bases, leaving 13 bases between them. Counted from cysteine to phenylalanine, this CDR3 has 15 amino acids. The entry retains the CDR3 DNA only, 45 bases that are in frame from base 1.